The clone carrying this T cell receptor beta chain showed up many times. This specimen belongs to a study of sequential checkpoint blockade in melanoma. Turning to the study itself: TCRbeta immunosequencing was performed on DNA from roughly 99 pretreatment melanoma tumor samples.

Only in-frame clones appear in the TCRdb table, and some are missing; sequencing was by immunoSEQ multiplex PCR. This table has several thousand clones, around 20% appearing once. V lost 6 bases, J lost 2 bases, and 10 bases lay in between. This CDR3 is 13 amino acids long. Treatment defined: randomized to nivolumab then ipilimumab (arm A) or the reverse (arm B). This sample comprised tumor tissue (inferred from file names), obtained from a patient given nivolumab and ipilimumab in sequence. The source is a human donor with melanoma. The V call is TRBV23-1, the J call TRBJ1-2; D remains ambiguous. TRBV23-1 is placed among ORFs of uncertain function. This CDR3 is CASSQGGNYGYTF. CDR3 DNA sequence: TGCGCCAGCAGCCAAGGAGGGAACTATGGCTACACCTTC.